At least ten counts were recorded for the clone carrying this T cell receptor (beta chain). The CDR3 sequence is 13 residues long. In germline, CDR1 is GTSNPN, CDR2 SVGIG (reference sequence). Trimming left V 2 bases short and J 6 bases short, with 11 bases between. Participants, patients aged 18 to 65, had newly diagnosed hyperthyroidism with a duration under 2 months. This sample is part of a study of T cells in Graves' hyperthyroidism and ophthalmopathy. TCR beta CDR3 regions were amplified from RNA transcripts. The TCR CDR3 was amplified in a first-round RT-PCR using the HTBI primer set. TCRdb re-called the multiplex PCR reads through MiXCR, storing one row per CDR3 protein. This sample has hundreds of thousands of distinct CDR3 sequences; about 15% occur once, and the top ten carry roughly 10%.

Sequencing was performed on blood. The genes are TRBV30 and TRBJ1-5, with D perhaps matching TRBD1 (5 bases). The receptor's source is a woman aged 18-29 years with Graves' hyperthyroidism. DNA for the CDR3: TGTGCCTGGAGTTTAGGGGATGGTCAGCCCCAGCATTTT. Its protein is CAWSLGDGQPQHF.